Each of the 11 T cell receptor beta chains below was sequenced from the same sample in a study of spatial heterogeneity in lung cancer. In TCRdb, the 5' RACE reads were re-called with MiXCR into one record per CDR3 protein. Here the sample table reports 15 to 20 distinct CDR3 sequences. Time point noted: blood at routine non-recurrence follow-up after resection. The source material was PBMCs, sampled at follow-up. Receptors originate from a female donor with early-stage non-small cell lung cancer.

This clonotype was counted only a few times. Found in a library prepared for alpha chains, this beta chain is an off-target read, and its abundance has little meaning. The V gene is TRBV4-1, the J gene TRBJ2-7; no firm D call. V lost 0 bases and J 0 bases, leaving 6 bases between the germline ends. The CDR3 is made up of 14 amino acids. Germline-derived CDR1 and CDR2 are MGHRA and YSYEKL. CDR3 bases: TGCGCCAGCAGCCAAGATCTCGCCTCCTACGAGCAGTACTTC. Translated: CASSQDLASYEQYF.

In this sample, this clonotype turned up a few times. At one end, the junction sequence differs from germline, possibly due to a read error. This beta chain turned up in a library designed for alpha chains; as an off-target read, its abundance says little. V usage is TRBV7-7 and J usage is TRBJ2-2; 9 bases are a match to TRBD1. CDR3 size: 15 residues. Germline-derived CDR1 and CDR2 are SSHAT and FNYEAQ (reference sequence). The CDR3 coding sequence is TGTGCTAGCAGCCCAGACAGGGGGTACGGCGGGGAGCTGTTTTTT. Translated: CASSPDRGYGGELFF. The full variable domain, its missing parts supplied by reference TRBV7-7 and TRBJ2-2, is GAGVSQSPRYKVTKRGQDVTLRCDPISSHATLYWYQQALGQGPEFLTYFNYEAQPDKSGLPSDRFSAERPEGSISTLTIQRTEQRDSAMYRCASSPDRGYGGELFFGEGSRLTVL.

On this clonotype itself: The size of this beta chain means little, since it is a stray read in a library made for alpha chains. For the CDR3, the DNA is TGTGCCAGCGCTAGCGGAGGGACCTACGAGCAGTACTTC. Its protein product is CASASGGTYEQYF. The rearrangement joins TRBV7-6 to TRBJ2-7; 7 nucleotides agree with TRBD2. This CDR3 comprises 13 residues. Trimming removed 8 bases from V and 2 bases from J; junction bases left unmatched: 6. Germline assignment: CDR1 SGHVS and CDR2 FNYEAQ. Variable domain in full (rest from reference TRBV7-6 and TRBJ2-7): GAGVSQSPRYKVTKRGQDVALRCDPISGHVSLYWYRQALGQGPEFLTYFNYEAQQDKSGLPNDRFSAERPEGSISTLTIQRTEQRDSAMYRCASASGGTYEQYFGPGTRLTVT.

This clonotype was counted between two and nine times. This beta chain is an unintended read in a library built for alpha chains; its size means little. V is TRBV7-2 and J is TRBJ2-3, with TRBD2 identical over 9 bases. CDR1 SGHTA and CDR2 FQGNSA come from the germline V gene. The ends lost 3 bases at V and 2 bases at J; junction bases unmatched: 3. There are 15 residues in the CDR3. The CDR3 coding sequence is TGTGCCAGCAGCTTGCCTAGCGGGGCCACAGATACGCAGTATTTT. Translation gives CASSLPSGATDTQYF.

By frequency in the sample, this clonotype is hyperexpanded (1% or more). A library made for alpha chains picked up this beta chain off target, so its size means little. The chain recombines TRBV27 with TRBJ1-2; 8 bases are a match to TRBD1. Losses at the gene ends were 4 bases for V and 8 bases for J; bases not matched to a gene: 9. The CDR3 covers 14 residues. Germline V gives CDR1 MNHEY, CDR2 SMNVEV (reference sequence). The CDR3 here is CASSSGTGSKGYTF. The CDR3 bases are TGTGCCAGCAGTTCCGGGACAGGTTCGAAAGGCTACACCTTC.

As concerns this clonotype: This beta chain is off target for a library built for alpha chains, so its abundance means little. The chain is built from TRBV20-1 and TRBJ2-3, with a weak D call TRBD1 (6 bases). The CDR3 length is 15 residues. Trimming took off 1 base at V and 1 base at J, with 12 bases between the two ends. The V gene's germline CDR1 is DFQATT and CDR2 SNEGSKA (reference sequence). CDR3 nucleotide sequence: TGCAGTGCTAGAGGACAGGCCTGGGGCACAGATACGCAGTATTTT. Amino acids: CSARGQAWGTDTQYF.

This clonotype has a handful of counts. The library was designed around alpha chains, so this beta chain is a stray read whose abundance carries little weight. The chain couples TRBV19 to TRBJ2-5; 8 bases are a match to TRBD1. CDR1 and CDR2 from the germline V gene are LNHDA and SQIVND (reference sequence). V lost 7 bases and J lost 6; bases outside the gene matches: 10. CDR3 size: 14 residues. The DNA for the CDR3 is TGTGCCAGTACCCAGGGGAGACAGGGGAAGACCCAGTACTTC. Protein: CASTQGRQGKTQYF.

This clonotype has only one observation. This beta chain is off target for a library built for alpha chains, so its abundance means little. The CDR3 protein is CASSEAPGSNQPQHF. Written as DNA, the CDR3 is TGTGCCAGCAGTGAAGCTCCGGGGAGTAATCAGCCCCAGCATTTT. The V and J genes are TRBV6-1 and TRBJ1-5; no clear D. Per the germline V gene, CDR1 is MNHNS and CDR2 is SASEGT. The CDR3 runs to 15 residues. Trimming stripped 0 bases from V and 4 bases from J, with 10 bases between.

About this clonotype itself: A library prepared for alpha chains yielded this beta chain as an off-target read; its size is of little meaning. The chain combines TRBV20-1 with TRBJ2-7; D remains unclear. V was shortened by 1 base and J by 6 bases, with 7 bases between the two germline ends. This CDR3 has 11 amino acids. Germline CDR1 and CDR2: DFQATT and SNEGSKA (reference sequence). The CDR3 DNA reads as TGCAGTGCTAGAGCCACAGTCGAGCAGTACTTC. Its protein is CSARATVEQYF.

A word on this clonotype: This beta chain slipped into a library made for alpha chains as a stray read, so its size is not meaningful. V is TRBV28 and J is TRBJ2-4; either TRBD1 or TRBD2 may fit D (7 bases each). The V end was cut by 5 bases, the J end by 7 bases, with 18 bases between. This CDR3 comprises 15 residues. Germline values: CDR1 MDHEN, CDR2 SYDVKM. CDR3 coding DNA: TGTGCCAGCAGTCCCTCCAGGGGGGGGAGGAACATTCAGTACTTC. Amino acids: CASSPSRGGRNIQYF.

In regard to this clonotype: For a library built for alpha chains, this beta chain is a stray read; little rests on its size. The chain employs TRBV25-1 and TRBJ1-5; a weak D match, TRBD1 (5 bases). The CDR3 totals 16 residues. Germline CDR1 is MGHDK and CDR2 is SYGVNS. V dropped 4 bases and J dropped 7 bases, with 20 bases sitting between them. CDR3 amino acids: CASSGSWGVRWQPQHF. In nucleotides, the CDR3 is TGTGCCAGCAGTGGATCCTGGGGGGTGAGATGGCAGCCCCAGCATTTT.